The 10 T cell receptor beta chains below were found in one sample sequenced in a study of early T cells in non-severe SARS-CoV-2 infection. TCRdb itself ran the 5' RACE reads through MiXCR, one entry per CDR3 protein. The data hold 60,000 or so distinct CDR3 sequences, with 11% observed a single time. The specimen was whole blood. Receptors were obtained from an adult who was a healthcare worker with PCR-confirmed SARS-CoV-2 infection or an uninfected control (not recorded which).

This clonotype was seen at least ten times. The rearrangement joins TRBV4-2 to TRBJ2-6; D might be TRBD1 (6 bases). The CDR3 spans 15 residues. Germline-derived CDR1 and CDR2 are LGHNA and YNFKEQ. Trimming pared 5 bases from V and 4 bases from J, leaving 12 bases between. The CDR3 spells CASSATGTGANVLTF. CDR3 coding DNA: TGTGCCAGCAGCGCCACAGGGACCGGGGCCAACGTCCTGACTTTC.

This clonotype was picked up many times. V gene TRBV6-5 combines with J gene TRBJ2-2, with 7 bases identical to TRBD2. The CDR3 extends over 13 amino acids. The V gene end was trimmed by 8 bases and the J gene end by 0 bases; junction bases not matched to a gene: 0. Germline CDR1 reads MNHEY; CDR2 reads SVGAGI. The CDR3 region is CASGGANTGELFF. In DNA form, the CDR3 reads TGTGCCAGCGGGGGGGCGAACACCGGGGAGCTGTTTTTT.

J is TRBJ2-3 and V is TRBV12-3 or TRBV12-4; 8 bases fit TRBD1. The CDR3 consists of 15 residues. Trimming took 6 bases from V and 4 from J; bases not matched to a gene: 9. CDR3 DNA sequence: TGTGCCAGCAGCCCTTATTCAGGGGGCGCAGATACGCAGTATTTT. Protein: CASSPYSGGADTQYF.

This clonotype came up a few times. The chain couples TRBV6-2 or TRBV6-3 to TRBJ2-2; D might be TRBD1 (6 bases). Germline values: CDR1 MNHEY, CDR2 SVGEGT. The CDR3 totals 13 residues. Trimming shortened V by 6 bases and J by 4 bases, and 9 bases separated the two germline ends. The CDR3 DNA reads TGTGCCAGCAGCTGGACAGCCACCGGGGAGCTGTTTTTT. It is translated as CASSWTATGELFF.

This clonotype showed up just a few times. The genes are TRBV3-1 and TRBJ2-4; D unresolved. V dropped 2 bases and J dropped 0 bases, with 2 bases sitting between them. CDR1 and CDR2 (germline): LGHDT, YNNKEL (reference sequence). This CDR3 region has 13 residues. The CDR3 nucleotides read TGTGCCAGCAGCCAACTAGCCAAAAACATTCAGTACTTC. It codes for CASSQLAKNIQYF.

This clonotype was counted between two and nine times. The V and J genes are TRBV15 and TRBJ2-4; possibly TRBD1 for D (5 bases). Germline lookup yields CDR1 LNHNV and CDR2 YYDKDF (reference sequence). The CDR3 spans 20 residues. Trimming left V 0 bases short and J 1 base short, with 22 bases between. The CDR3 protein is CATSRDPRTSTKTAKNIQYF. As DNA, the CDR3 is TGTGCCACCAGCAGAGACCCCAGGACATCCACTAAGACTGCCAAAAACATTCAGTACTTC.

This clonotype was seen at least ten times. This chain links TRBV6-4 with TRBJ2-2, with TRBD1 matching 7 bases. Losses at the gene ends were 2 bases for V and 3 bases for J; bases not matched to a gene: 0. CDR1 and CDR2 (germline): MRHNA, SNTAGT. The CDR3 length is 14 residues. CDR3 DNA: TGTGCCAGCAGTGACAGGGGGCACACCGGGGAGCTGTTTTTT. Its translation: CASSDRGHTGELFF.

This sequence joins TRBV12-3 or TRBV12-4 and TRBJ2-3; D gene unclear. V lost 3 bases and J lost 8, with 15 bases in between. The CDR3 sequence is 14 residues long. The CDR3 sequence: CASSLRRLAPTQYF. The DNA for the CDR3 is TGTGCCAGCAGTTTGAGGCGCCTGGCACCTACGCAGTATTTT.

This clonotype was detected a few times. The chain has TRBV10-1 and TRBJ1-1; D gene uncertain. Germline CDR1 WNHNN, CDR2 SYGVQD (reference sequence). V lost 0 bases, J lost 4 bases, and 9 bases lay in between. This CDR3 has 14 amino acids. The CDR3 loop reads CASSESSAATEAFF. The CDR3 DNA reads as TGCGCCAGCAGTGAGTCGAGTGCAGCCACTGAAGCTTTCTTT.

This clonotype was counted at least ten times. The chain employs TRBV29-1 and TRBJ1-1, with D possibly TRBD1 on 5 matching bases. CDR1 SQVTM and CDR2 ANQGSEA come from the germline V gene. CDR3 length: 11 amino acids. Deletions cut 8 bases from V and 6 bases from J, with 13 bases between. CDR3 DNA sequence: TGCAGCCTGGATTGGGGCGCTGAAGCTTTCTTT. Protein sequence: CSLDWGAEAFF.